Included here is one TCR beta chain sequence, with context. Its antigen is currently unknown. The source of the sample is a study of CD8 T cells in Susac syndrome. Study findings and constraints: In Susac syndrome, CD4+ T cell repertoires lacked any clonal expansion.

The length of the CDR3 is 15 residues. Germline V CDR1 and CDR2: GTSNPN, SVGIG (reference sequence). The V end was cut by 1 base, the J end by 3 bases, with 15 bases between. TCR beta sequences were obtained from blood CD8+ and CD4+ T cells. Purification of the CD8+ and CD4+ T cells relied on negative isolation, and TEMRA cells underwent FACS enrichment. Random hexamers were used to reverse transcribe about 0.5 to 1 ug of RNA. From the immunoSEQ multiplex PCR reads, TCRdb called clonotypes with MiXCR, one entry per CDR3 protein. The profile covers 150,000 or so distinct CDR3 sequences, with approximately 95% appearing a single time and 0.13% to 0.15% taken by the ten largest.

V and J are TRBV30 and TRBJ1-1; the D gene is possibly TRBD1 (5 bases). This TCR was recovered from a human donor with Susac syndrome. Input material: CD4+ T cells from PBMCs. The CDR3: CAWSGRGRRDTEAFF. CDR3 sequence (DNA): TGTGCCTGGAGTGGGCGGGGCAGGCGGGACACTGAAGCTTTCTTT.